Listed here is a single T cell receptor (beta chain). Collection of a roughly 2.5 ml blood sample took place per donor. This entry comes from a study of monozygotic twins with inflammatory bowel disease. Germline V CDR1 and CDR2: SEHNR, FQNEAQ (reference sequence). CDR3 size: 14 residues. No DNA is given; TCRdb re-called the 5' RACE reads and lists each CDR3 protein once. The sample features 170,000 or so distinct CDR3 sequences, with around 7% in its top ten. This TCR was sampled from a human donor with ulcerative colitis or Crohn's disease, or a healthy co-twin of an affected twin (not recorded which). The sample consisted of blood. The gene calls are TRBV7-9 and TRBJ1-2. The CDR3: CASSHPGQRDGYTF.